The clone carrying this T cell receptor beta chain was found a few times. Its antigen remains unidentified. Each TRB amplification used roughly 240-550 ng of genomic DNA from blood. This sample stems from a study of T and B cells in COVID-19 patients. In the study overall: Median age was about 30 years in the recovered cohort and around 67 years in the active-infection cohort.

Trimming removed 5 bases from V and 0 bases from J; junction bases left unmatched: 3. There are 14 residues in the CDR3. Findings of the study overall: In COVID-19 patients, T cell receptor beta variable and joining gene use was reportedly strongly skewed.

BIOMED2 TRB-A/B primer pools were used in multiplex TRB PCR. TCRdb called the multiplex PCR reads again in MiXCR, with one record for every CDR3 protein. The top ten hold approximately 2.9% of the sample, which has around 23,000 distinct CDR3 sequences, around 28% seen once. Sequenced input: blood. This receptor was taken from a human donor who had recovered from COVID-19. The rearrangement links TRBV12-3 or TRBV12-4 to TRBJ2-7; 8 nucleotides line up with TRBD2. CDR3 sequence (DNA): TGTGCCAGCAGTCGTGGGACTAGCTCCTACGAGCAGTACTTC. This codes for CASSRGTSSYEQYF.